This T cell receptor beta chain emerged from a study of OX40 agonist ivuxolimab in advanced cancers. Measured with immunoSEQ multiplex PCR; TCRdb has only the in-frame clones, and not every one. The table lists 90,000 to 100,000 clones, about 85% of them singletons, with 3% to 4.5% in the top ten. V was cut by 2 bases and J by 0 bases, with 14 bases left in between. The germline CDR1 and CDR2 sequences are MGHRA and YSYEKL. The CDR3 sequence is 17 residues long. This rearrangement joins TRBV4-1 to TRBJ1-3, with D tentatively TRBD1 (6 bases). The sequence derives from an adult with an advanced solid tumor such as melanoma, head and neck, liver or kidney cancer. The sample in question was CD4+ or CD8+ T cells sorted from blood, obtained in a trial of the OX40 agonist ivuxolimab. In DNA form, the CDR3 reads TGCGCCAGCAGCCAATCCCGACAGGACTCCTCTGGAAACACCATATATTTT. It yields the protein CASSQSRQDSSGNTIYF.